These T cell receptor beta chains were read from a single sample in a study of Ad26.COV2.S vaccination and SARS-CoV-2 variants. Assay used: immunoSEQ multiplex PCR; TCRdb lists only in-frame clones, some missing. Of a few hundred thousand clones listed, 80% to 95% are singletons. This sample comprised peripheral blood, obtained in a trial of Ad26.COV2.S vaccine versus placebo. These receptors came from a person between 18 and 59 years old who received the Ad26.COV2.S COVID-19 vaccine or a placebo. The CDR3 runs from the conserved cysteine through the conserved F or W. A D gene is named only where the DNA matches it firmly. For some rows the clone size is stated as once, few or many, or as a class when expanded; others skip it.

v_call	j_call	clone_size	d_call	cdr3_nt	cdr3_aa
TRBV7-2	TRBJ2-2	.	.	TGTGCCAGCAGCTTAGTGCGGGTCCGTACAGGGATCACCGGGGAGCTGTTTTTT	CASSLVRVRTGITGELFF
TRBV7-2	TRBJ2-5	.	TRBD2	TGTGCCAGCAGCTTATCGAGCGGGACTAGAGGAGAGACCCAGTACTTC	CASSLSSGTRGETQYF
TRBV4-2	TRBJ2-2	.	TRBD1	TGTGCCAGCAGCCAAGAGGGACCCCAGGGGGTTAGAGCCGGGGAGCTGTTTTTT	CASSQEGPQGVRAGELFF
TRBV27	TRBJ2-1	.	.	TGTGCCAGCAGTTTCCATACCCCGGACACAAACGCCTACAATGAGCAGTTCTTC	CASSFHTPDTNAYNEQFF
TRBV13	TRBJ2-1	.	.	TGTGCCAGCAGCTTCAGTCTCGGACCGAGCTCCTACAATGAGCAGTTCTTC	CASSFSLGPSSYNEQFF
TRBV28	TRBJ2-7	.	TRBD2	TGTGCCAGCAATAGGGCGGGAGGGCCTCCAGAGCAGTACTTC	CASNRAGGPPEQYF
TRBV18	TRBJ2-7	.	.	TGTGCCAGCTCACCCGAGATCTCCTACGAGCAGTACTTC	CASSPEISYEQYF
TRBV24-1	TRBJ2-1	once	.	TGTGCCACCACCGGGCCTCTGAACGATGAGCAGTTCTTC	CATTGPLNDEQFF
TRBV29-1	TRBJ1-1	.	.	TGCACCGCTAGGGGTGGACGCTCCATGAACACTGAAGCTTTCTTT	CTARGGRSMNTEAFF
TRBV27	TRBJ2-1	.	.	TGTGCCAGCAGTTTTTCGGGCAATGAGCAGTTCTTC	CASSFSGNEQFF
TRBV2	TRBJ2-6	.	.	TGTGCCAGCGCCGCCTCTGGGGCCAACGTCCTGACTTTC	CASAASGANVLTF
TRBV5-3	TRBJ1-5	few	.	TGTGCCAGAAGCTGGACATCTGGCGGGACGGCAGAATATAGCAATCAGCCCCAGCATTTT	CARSWTSGGTAEYSNQPQHF
TRBV7-2	TRBJ1-5	.	.	TGTGCCAGCAGCTTAGTAGGCAATCAGCCCCAGCATTTT	CASSLVGNQPQHF
TRBV7-2	TRBJ2-5	.	.	TGTGCCAGCAGCTATAGGCAGGGGAGCGAGACCCAGTACTTC	CASSYRQGSETQYF
TRBV2	TRBJ2-5	.	.	TGTGCCAGCAGTGAAGCTAGGGTGGGAGGGACCCAGTACTTC	CASSEARVGGTQYF
TRBV5-1	TRBJ2-1	.	TRBD2	TGCGCCAGCAGCCCCGGGACTAGCGGGTACAATGAGCAGTTCTTC	CASSPGTSGYNEQFF
TRBV28	TRBJ1-5	once	.	TGTGCCAGCAGTTTATCTGGCTCCAATCAGCCCCAGCATTTT	CASSLSGSNQPQHF
TRBV4-3	TRBJ2-3	.	.	TGCGCCAGCAGCCAAGATTGGGCAGATACGCAGTATTTT	CASSQDWADTQYF
TRBV4-2	TRBJ2-7	.	.	TGTGCCAGCAGCCAAGATAGGCTAGTCTACGAGCAGTACTTC	CASSQDRLVYEQYF
TRBV6-2/TRBV6-3	TRBJ2-1	few	.	TGTGCCAGCAGTTCCCTAGCTCGCCAGGGAAAGAGCTCCTACAATGAGCAGTTCTTC	CASSSLARQGKSSYNEQFF
TRBV19	TRBJ2-7	.	TRBD1	TGTGCCAGTAGTTTAATAACAGGGGGCATGAACGAGCAGTACTTC	CASSLITGGMNEQYF
TRBV5-4	TRBJ2-5	.	TRBD1	TGTGCCAGCAGCTGGACCGGGACAGGGGCCCGAGAGACCCAGTACTTC	CASSWTGTGARETQYF
TRBV5-1	TRBJ2-1	.	TRBD2	TGCGCCAGCAGCTTGGAACTAGCGGGAGATAAGTTCTTC	CASSLELAGDKFF
TRBV11-3	TRBJ2-2	.	.	TGTGCCAGCAGCTTAGTGTCAGGGCCGAACACCGGGGAGCTGTTTTTT	CASSLVSGPNTGELFF
TRBV6-5	TRBJ2-1	.	.	TGTGCCAGCAGTTACCAGCAACTCGTTTGGGGGAATGAGCAGTTCTTC	CASSYQQLVWGNEQFF
TRBV30	TRBJ2-4	.	TRBD1	TGTGCCTGGAGTACGGACAGGGGGAAGTTAAACATTCAGTACTTC	CAWSTDRGKLNIQYF
TRBV18	TRBJ1-3	.	.	TGTGCCAGCTCACCCGGGACAACGGGAAACACCATATATTTT	CASSPGTTGNTIYF
TRBV30	TRBJ1-5	.	.	TGTGCCTGGAGCACAGGGCCGGTCGGAGAGCCCCAGCATTTT	CAWSTGPVGEPQHF
TRBV7-9	TRBJ2-4	.	.	TGTGCCAGCAGCTCAGTCCCGAGGGTTTCGACCAAAAACATTCAGTACTTC	CASSSVPRVSTKNIQYF
TRBV7-2	TRBJ2-1	.	TRBD2	TGTGCCAGCAGCTTAGGGGGGGGGAGTCTCTACAATGAGCAGTTCTTC	CASSLGGGSLYNEQFF
TRBV13	TRBJ2-4	.	.	TGTGCCAGCAGCTTAGCCTCGGGCAGGAACTTAGCCAAAAACATTCAGTACTTC	CASSLASGRNLAKNIQYF
TRBV5-1	TRBJ1-1	.	.	TGCGCCAGCAGCTTGACAAGCACTGAAGCTTTCTTT	CASSLTSTEAFF
TRBV19	TRBJ2-7	few	.	TGTGCCAGTAGTATAGGTTCAGGGTACTCCTACGAGCAGTACTTC	CASSIGSGYSYEQYF
TRBV30	TRBJ2-5	.	.	TGTGCCTGGAGTGACCGAGAGACCCAGTACTTC	CAWSDRETQYF
TRBV3-1/TRBV3-2	TRBJ2-5	.	TRBD2	TGTGCCAGCCAACTAGCGGGAGGGGAGACCCAGTACTTC	CASQLAGGETQYF
TRBV7-9	TRBJ2-3	.	.	TGTGCCAGCAGCTTAGTTGTGGGGGCCAGAGATACGCAGTATTTT	CASSLVVGARDTQYF
TRBV30	TRBJ2-2	.	TRBD2	TGTGCCTGGAACGCGGGAGAGAACACCGGGGAGCTGTTTTTT	CAWNAGENTGELFF
TRBV5-8	TRBJ2-5	.	TRBD1	TGTGCCAGCAGCCCCCCCGGGACAGGGGTCCAAGAGACCCAGTACTTC	CASSPPGTGVQETQYF
TRBV18	TRBJ2-1	.	TRBD2	TGTGCCAGCTCACCCCCGGGACTAACCTACAATGAGCAGTTCTTC	CASSPPGLTYNEQFF
TRBV29-1	TRBJ1-1	.	TRBD1	TGCAGCGTTGAAGTAGGGGGCTCTTGGGCTGAAGCTTTCTTT	CSVEVGGSWAEAFF
TRBV12-3/TRBV12-4	TRBJ1-2	.	.	TGTGCCAGCAGTTTAGCGGGGGGGAGCGGCTACACCTTC	CASSLAGGSGYTF
TRBV20-1	TRBJ1-2	.	.	TGCAGTACCTCCGATCACTATGGCTACACCTTC	CSTSDHYGYTF
TRBV7-9	TRBJ2-3	.	TRBD2	TGTGCCAGCAGCTTAGTCGGGAGGGCCACAGATACGCAGTATTTT	CASSLVGRATDTQYF
TRBV11-2	TRBJ2-7	once	TRBD2	TGTGCCAGCAGCTTAGATCGACTAGCGGGAGTTGGCGAGCAGTACTTC	CASSLDRLAGVGEQYF
TRBV7-9	TRBJ2-5	.	TRBD2	TGTGCCAGCAGCTCTTTGCCTAGCGGGAGCGGAGAGACCCAGTACTTC	CASSSLPSGSGETQYF
TRBV11-2	TRBJ2-7	.	TRBD2	TGTGCCAGCAGCTTAGTCGGGGGGAAGTTCATCTACGAGCAGTACTTC	CASSLVGGKFIYEQYF
TRBV7-9	TRBJ1-6	.	.	TGTGCCAGCAGGGGCACTAAAATCTATAATTCACCCCTCCACTTT	CASRGTKIYNSPLHF
TRBV4-1	TRBJ2-2	.	.	TGCGCCAGCAGCCCTTTGTTTACCGGCGGGGAGCTGTTTTTT	CASSPLFTGGELFF
TRBV4-2	TRBJ2-7	.	TRBD2	TGTGCCAGCAGCCAAGCGGCGGGGACTAGCGGGAGCTTATCCTACGAGCAGTACTTC	CASSQAAGTSGSLSYEQYF
TRBV11-3	TRBJ2-2	.	.	TGTGCCAGCAGTCTCAAGTTGGGGACCGGGGAGCTGTTTTTT	CASSLKLGTGELFF